This is a list of T cell receptor beta chains from one sample in a study of shared clonotypes between healthy human individuals. Clones were sequenced by immunoSEQ multiplex PCR, and TCRdb holds only the in-frame ones, with some missing. The table shows around 580,000 clones, with 98% occurring only once. The sample taken for sequencing was naive CD8+ T cells sorted from blood. The receptor source for this set is a man aged 25 to 40 in good health. Both conserved end residues are part of each CDR3.

>TRBV28|TRBJ1-2
CASSEGQGIRYGYTF
>TRBV10-1|TRBJ2-2
CASSESVPPPGELFF
>TRBV4-1|TRBJ2-7
CASSQVGGSYEQYF
>TRBV13|TRBJ2-5
CASSLGTGQRDGETQYF
>TRBV6-5|TRBJ2-2
CASGQRPSGELFF
>TRBV27|TRBJ2-7
CASSLGQYYEQYF
>TRBV9|TRBJ2-3
CASSASGRDTDTQYF
>TRBV15|TRBJ2-1
CATSRGSGYNEQFF
>TRBV6-5|TRBJ2-2
CASSDVQNTGELFF
>TRBV27|TRBJ2-7
CASSFRGQSSYEQYF
>TRBV29-1|TRBJ2-7
CSVEDGRGTAYF
>TRBV25-1|TRBJ2-5
CASSFLEGLQETQYF
>TRBV30|TRBJ1-4
CAWSRRDNPNEKLFF
>TRBV28|TRBJ2-7
CASRGPLAGRERYEQYF
>TRBV5-8|TRBJ1-1
CASSLAVRVEAFF
>TRBV5-4|TRBJ2-7
CASSSGTGSGMSSYEQYF